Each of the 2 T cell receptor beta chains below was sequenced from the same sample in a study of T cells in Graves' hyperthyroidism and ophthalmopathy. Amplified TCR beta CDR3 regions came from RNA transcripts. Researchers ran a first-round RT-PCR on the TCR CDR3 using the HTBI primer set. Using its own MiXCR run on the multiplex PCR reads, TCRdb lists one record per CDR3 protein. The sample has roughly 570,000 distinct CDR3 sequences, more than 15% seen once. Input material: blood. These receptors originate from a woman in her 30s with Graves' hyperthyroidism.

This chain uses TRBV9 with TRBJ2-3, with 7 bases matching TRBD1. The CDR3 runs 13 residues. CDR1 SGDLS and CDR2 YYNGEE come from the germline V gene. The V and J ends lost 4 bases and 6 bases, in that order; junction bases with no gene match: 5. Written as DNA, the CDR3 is TGTGCCAGCAGCCCAGCGACAGGGGATACGCAGTATTTT. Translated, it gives CASSPATGDTQYF.

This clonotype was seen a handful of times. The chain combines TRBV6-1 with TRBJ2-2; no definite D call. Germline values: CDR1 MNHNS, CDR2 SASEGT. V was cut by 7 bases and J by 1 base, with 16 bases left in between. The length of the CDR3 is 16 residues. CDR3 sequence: CASTSVRDGNTGELFF. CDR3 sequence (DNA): TGTGCCAGCACCTCAGTAAGGGATGGGAACACCGGGGAGCTGTTTTTT.